This record covers a single T cell receptor beta chain. Its matching antigen is unknown. This entry belongs to a study of cytomegalovirus exposure and HLA in healthy donors. Study-level information: Earlier sequencing of 150 million to 200 million T cells yielded 100 million to 140 million unique TCR beta sequences. Study outcomes and limitations: In vitro confirmation showed three CMV-associated chains to be CMV antigen specific.

A multiplex PCR was run with 60 Vbeta primers and 13 Jbeta primers. Profiled with immunoSEQ multiplex PCR; TCRdb holds only in-frame clones, not every one. The sample records approximately 120,000 clones, 55% to 75% being singletons. Sequenced: PBMCs. This TCR derives from a woman between 65 and 79 years old in good health and CMV-seropositive.

The CDR3 reads CASSHGGAGETQYF. The CDR3 DNA follows: TGTGCCAGCAGCCACGGGGGGGCCGGGGAGACCCAGTACTTC. The chain uses TRBV7-9 and TRBJ2-5; TRBD2 agrees at 8 bases. Germline V CDR1 and CDR2: SEHNR, FQNEAQ (reference sequence). V was pared by 5 bases and J by 5 bases, with 7 bases of the junction left unmatched. The CDR3 runs 14 residues.